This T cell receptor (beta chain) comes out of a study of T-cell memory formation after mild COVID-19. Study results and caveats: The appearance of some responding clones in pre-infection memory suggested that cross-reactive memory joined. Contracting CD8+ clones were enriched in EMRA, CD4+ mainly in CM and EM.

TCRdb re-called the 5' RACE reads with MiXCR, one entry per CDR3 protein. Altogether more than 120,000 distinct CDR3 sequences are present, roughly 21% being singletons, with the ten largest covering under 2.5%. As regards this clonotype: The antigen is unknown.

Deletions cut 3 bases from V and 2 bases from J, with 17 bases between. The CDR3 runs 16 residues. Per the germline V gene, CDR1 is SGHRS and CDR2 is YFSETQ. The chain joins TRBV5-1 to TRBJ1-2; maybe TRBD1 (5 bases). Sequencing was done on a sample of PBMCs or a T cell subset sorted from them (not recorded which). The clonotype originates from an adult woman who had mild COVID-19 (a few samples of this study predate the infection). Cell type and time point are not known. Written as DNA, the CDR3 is TGCGCCAGCAGCTCCGGAGGCCAGGGACTGAACTATGGCTACACCTTC. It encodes CASSSGGQGLNYGYTF.